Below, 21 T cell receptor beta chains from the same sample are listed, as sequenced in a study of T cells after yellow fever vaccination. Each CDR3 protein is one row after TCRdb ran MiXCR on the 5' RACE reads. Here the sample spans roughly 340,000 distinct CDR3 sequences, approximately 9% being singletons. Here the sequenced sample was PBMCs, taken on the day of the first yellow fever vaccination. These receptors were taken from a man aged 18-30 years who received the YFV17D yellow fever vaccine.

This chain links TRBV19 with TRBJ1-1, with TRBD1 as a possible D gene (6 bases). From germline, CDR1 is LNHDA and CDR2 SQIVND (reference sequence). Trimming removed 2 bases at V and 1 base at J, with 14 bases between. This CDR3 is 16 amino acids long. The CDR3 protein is CASSITPQGSNTEAFF. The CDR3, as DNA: TGTGCCAGTAGTATAACGCCACAGGGATCGAACACTGAAGCTTTCTTT.

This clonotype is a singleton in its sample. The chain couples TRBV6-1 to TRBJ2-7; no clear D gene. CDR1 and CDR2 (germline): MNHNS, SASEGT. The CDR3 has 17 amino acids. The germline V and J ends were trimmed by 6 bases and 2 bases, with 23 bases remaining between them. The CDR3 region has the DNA TGTGCCAGCAGCCGATACCTAACAGAACCTATGACCTACGAGCAGTACTTC. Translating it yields CASSRYLTEPMTYEQYF.

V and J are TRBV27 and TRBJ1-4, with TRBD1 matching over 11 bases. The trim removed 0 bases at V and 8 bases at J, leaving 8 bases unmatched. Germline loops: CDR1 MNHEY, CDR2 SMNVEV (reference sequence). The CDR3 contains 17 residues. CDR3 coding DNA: TGTGCCAGCAGTTTATCAAGGACAGGGGGCCGGGGGGAAAAACTGTTTTTT. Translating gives CASSLSRTGGRGEKLFF.

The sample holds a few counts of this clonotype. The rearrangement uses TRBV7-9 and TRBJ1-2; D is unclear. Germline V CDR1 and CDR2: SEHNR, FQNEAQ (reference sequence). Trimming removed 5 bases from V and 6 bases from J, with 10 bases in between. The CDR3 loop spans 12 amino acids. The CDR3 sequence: CASSRQSDGYTF. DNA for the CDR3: TGTGCCAGCAGCCGCCAATCGGATGGCTACACCTTC.

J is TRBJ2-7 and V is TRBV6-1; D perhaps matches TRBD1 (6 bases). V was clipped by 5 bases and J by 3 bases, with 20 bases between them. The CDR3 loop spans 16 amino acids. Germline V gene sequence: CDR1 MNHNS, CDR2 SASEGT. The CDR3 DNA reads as TGTGCCAGCAGTCTAGACGGGACACGACTCCTCTACGAGCAGTACTTC. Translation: CASSLDGTRLLYEQYF.

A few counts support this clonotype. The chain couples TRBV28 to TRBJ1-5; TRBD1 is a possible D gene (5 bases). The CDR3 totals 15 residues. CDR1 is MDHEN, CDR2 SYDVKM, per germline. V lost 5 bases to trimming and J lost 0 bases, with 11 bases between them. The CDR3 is CASSTGPYSNQPQHF. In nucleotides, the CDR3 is TGTGCCAGCAGTACGGGACCTTATAGCAATCAGCCCCAGCATTTT.

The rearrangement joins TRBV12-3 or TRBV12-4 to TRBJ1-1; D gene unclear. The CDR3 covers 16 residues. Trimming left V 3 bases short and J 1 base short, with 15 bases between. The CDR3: CASSFYPRRENTEAFF. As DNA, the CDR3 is TGTGCCAGCAGTTTTTATCCCAGACGGGAGAACACTGAAGCTTTCTTT.

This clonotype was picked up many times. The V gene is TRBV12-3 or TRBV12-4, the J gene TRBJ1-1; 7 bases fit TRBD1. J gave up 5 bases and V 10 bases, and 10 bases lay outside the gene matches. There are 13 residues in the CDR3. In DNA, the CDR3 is TGTGCCACCACAGGGGTGAGATCGACTGAAGCTTTCTTT. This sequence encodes CATTGVRSTEAFF.

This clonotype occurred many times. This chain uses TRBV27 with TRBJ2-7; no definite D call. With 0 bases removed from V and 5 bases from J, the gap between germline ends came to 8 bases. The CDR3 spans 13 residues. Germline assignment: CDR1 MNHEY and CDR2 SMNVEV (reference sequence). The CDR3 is CASSLSMGNEQYF. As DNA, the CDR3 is TGTGCCAGCAGTTTATCTATGGGGAACGAGCAGTACTTC.

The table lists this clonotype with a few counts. The CDR3 sequence: CASGFGSSGPQHF. The CDR3 DNA sequence: TGTGCTAGTGGTTTCGGCAGCAGTGGGCCCCAGCATTTT. The chain links TRBV12-5 to TRBJ1-5; D not resolved. The CDR3 has 13 residues. Germline V CDR1 and CDR2: LGHNT, FRNRAP. V was pared by 3 bases and J by 9 bases, with 12 bases between.

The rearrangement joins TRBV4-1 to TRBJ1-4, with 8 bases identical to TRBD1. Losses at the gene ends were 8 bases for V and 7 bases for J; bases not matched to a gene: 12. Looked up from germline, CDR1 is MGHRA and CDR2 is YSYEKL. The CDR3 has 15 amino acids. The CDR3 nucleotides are TGCGCCAGCGCGACGCGGACAGGGTCCGCTGAAAAACTGTTTTTT. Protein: CASATRTGSAEKLFF.

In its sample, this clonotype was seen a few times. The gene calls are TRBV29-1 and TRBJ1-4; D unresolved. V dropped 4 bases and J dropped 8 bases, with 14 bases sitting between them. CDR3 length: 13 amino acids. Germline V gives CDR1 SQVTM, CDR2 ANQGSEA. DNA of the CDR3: TGCAGCGTTGTTGCGGGCCGGTCGGAAAAACTGTTTTTT. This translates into CSVVAGRSEKLFF.

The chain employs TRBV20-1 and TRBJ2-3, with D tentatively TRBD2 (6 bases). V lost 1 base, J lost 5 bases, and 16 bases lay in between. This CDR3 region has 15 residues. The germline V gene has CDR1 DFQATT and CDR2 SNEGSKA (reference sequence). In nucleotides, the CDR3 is TGCAGTGCTAGAGCCGGGGAAGGGACTGGAGATACGCAGTATTTT. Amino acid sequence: CSARAGEGTGDTQYF.

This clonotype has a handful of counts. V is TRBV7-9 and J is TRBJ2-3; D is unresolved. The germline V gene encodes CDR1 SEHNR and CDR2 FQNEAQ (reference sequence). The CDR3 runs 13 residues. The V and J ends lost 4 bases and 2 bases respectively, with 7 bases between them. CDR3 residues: CASSSSNTDTQYF. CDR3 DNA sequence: TGTGCCAGCAGCTCATCCAACACAGATACGCAGTATTTT.

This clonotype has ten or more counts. The CDR3 protein is CASSFDGPTGQYF. As DNA, the CDR3 is TGTGCCAGCAGTTTTGACGGTCCTACCGGGCAGTACTTC. The genes are TRBV12-3 or TRBV12-4 and TRBJ2-7; no firm D call. V lost 3 bases and J lost 9, with 15 bases in between. The length of the CDR3 is 13 residues.

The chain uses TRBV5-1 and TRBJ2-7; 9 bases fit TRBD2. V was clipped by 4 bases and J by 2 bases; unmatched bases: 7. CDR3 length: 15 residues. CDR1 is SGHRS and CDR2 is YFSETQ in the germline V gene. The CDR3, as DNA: TGCGCCAGCAGCCTGTGGGGACTAGCACCCTACGAGCAGTACTTC. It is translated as CASSLWGLAPYEQYF. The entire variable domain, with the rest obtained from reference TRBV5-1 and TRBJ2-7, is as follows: KAGVTQTPRYLIKTRGQQVTLSCSPISGHRSVSWYQQTPGQGLQFLFEYFSETQRNKGNFPGRFSGRQFSNSRSEMNVSTLELGDSALYLCASSLWGLAPYEQYFGPGTRLTVT.

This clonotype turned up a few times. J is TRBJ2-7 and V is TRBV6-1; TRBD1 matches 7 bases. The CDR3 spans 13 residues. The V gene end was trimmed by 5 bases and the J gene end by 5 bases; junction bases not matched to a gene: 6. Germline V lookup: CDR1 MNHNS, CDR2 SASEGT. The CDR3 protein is CASSTTGDHEQYV. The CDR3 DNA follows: TGTGCCAGCAGTACAACAGGGGATCACGAGCAGTACGTC.

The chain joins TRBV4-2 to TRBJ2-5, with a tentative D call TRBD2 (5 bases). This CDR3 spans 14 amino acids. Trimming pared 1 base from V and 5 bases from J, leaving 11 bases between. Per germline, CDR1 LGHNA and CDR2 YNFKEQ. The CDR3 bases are TGTGCCAGCAGCCAAGGAGGGCTAGGGGAGACCCAGTACTTC. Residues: CASSQGGLGETQYF.

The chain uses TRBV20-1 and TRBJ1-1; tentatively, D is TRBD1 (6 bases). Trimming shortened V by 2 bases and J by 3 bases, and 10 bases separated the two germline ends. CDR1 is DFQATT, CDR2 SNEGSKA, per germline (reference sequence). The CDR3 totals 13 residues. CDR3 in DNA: TGCAGTGCTAGACAGGACAGATACACTGAAGCTTTCTTT. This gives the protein CSARQDRYTEAFF.

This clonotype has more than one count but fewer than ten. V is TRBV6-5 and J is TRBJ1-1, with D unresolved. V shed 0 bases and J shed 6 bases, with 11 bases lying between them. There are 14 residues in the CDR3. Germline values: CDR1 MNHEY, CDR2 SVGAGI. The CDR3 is CASSYSAGRPEAFF. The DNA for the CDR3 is TGTGCCAGCAGTTACTCTGCTGGGAGGCCTGAAGCTTTCTTT.

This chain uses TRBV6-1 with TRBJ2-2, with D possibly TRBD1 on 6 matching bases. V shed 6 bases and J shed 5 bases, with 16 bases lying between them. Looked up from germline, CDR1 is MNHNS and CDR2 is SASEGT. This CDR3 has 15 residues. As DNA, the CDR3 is TGTGCCAGCAGGGGGGCTGGACCTTTTACCGGGGAGCTGTTTTTT. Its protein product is CASRGAGPFTGELFF.